The count of the clone carrying this TCR beta chain is one. Its matching antigen is unknown. Produced via immunoSEQ multiplex PCR; TCRdb's table is partial and in-frame only. The sample has about 110,000 clones, about 90% seen once; the top ten hold approximately 3.5%. This CDR3 spans 13 amino acids. Germline assignment: CDR1 LGHDT and CDR2 YNNKEL (reference sequence). V gave up 1 base and J gave up 7 bases; unmatched junction bases: 3. This sample was included in a study of T cell responses to AZD1222 COVID-19 vaccine. General study findings and limits: In all cases, repertoires were sampled only after the peak T cell response. Researchers report vaccine-associated CD4 TCRs spanning spike, with dominance at 160-218 and 743-854. Females outnumbered males among donors, who were mostly white British; clonal diversity was possibly underestimated. The number of AZD1222 recipients seropositive at baseline was only five or six.

The sequence came from an adult in good health. The material sequenced was peripheral blood, taken on day 0 of AZD1222 vaccination. The rearrangement uses TRBV3-1 (or the pseudogene TRBV3-2) and TRBJ1-1, with TRBD1 matching 7 bases. CDR3 in amino acids: CASSQGQGGEAFF. As DNA, the CDR3 is TGTGCCAGCAGCCAAGGACAGGGTGGTGAAGCTTTCTTT.